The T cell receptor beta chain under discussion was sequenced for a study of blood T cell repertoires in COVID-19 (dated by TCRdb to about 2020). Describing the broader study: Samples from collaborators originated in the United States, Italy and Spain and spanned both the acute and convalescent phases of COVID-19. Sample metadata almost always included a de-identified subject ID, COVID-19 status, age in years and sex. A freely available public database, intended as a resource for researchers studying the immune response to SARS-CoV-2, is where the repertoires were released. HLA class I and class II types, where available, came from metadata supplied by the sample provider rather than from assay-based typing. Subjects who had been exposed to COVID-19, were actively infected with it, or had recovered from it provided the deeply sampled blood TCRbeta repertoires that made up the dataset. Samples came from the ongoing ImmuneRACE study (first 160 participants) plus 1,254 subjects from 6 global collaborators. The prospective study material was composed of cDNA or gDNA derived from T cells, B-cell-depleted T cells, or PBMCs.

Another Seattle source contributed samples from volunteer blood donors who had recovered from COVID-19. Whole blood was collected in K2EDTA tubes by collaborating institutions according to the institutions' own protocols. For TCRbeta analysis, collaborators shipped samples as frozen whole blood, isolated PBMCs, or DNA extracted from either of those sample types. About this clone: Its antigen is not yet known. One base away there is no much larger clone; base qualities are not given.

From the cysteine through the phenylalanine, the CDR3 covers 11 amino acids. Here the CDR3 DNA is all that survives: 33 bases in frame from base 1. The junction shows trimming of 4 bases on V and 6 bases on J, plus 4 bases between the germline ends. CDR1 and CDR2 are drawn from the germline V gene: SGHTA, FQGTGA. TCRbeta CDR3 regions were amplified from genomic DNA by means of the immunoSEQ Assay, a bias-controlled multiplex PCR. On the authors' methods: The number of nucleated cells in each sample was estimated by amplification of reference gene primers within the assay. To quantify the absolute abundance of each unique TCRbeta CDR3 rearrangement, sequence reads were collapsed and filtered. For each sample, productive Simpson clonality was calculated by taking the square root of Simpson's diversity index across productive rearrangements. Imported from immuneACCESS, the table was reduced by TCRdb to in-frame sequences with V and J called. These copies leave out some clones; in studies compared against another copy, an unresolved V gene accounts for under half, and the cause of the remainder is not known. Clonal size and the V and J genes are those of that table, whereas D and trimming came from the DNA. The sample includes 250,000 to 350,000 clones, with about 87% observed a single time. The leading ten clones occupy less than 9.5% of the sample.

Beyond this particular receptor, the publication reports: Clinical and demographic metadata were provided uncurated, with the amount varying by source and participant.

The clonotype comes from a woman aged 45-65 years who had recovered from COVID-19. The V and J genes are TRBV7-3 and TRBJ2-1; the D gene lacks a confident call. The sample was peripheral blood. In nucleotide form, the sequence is TGTGCCAGCAGCTCGAGCAATGAGCAGTTCTTC. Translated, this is CASSSSNEQFF. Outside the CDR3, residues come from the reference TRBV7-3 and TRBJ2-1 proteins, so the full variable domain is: GAGVSQTPSNKVTEKGKYVELRCDPISGHTALYWYRQSLGQGPEFLIYFQGTGAADDSGLPNDRFFAVRPEGSVSTLKIQRTERGDSAVYLCASSSSNEQFFGPGTRLTVL.